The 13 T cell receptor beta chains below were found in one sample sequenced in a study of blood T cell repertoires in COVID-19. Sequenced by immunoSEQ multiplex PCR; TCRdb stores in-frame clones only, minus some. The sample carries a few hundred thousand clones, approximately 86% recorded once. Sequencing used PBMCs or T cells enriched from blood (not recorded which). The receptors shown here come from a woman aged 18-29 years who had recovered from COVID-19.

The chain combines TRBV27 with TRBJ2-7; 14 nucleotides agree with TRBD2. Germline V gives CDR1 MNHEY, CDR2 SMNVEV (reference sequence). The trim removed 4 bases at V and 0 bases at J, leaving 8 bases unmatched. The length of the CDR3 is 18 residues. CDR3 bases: TGTGCCAGCAGTTCGTCGGGACTAGCGGGGGTCCCCTCCTACGAGCAGTACTTC. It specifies CASSSSGLAGVPSYEQYF.

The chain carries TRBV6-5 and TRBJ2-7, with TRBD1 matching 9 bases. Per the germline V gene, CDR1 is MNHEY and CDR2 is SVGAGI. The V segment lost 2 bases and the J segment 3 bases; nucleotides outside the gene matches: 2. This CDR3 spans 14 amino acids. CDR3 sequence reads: CASSYRDRVYEQYF. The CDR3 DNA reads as TGTGCCAGCAGTTACCGGGACAGGGTCTACGAGCAGTACTTC.

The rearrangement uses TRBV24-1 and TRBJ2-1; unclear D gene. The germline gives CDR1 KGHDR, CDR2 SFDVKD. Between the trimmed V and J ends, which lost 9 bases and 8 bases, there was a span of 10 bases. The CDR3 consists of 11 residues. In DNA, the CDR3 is TGTGCCACCGGAGTGTGGGATGAGCAGTTCTTC. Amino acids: CATGVWDEQFF.

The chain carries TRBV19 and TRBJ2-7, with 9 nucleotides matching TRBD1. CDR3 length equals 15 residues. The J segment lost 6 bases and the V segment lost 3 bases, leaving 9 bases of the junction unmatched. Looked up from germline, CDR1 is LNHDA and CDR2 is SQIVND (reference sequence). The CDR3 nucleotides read TGTGCCAGTAGTATCTCTGGGACAGGGTTGGGCGAGCAGTACTTC. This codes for CASSISGTGLGEQYF. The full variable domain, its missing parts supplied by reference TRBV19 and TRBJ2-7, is DGGITQSPKYLFRKEGQNVTLSCEQNLNHDAMYWYRQDPGQGLRLIYYSQIVNDFQKGDIAEGYSVSREKKESFPLTVTSAQKNPTAFYLCASSISGTGLGEQYFGPGTRLTVT.

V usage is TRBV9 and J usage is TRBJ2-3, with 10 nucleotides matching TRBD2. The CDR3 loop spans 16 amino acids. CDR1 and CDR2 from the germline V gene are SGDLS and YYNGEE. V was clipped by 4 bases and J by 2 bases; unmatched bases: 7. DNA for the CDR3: TGTGCCAGCAGCCCCGGACTAGCGGATATCACAGATACGCAGTATTTT. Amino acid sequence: CASSPGLADITDTQYF.

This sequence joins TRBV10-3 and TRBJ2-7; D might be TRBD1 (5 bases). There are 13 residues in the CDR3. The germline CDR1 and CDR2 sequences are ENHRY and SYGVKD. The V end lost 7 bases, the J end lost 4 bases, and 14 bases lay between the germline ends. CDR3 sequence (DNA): TGTGCCATCACCCAACCCCCAGGGTACGAGCAGTACTTC. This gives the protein CAITQPPGYEQYF.

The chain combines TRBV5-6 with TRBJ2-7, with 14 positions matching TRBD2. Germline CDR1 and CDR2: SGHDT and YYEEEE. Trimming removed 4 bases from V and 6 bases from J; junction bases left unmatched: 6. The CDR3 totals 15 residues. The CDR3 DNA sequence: TGTGCCAGCAGCAGACTAGCGGGAGGGCCGGGCGAGCAGTACTTC. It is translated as CASSRLAGGPGEQYF.

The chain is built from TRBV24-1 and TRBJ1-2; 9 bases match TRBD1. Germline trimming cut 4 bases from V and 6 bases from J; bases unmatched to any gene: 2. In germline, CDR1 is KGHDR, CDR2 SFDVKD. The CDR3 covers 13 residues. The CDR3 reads CATSDGTGHGYTF. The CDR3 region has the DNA TGTGCCACCAGTGACGGGACAGGGCATGGCTACACCTTC.

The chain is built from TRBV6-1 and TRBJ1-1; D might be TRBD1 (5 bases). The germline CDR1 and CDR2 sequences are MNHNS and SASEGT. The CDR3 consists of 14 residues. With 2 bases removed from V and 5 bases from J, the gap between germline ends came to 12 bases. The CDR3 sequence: CASSEPRGGTEAFF. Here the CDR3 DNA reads TGTGCCAGCAGTGAACCCCGGGGGGGGACTGAAGCTTTCTTT.

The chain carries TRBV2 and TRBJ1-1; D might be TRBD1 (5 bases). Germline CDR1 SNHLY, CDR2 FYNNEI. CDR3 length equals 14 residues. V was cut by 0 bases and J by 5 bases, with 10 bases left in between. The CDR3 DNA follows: TGTGCCAGCAGTGAAGCGCGGGGGGTTACTGAAGCTTTCTTT. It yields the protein CASSEARGVTEAFF.

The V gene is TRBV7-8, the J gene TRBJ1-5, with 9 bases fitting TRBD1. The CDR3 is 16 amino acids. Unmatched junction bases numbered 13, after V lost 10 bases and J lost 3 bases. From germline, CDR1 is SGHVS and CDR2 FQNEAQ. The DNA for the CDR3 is TGTGCCACTTTAGAAACAGGGGGCCGGGTCAATCAGCCCCAGCATTTT. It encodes CATLETGGRVNQPQHF.

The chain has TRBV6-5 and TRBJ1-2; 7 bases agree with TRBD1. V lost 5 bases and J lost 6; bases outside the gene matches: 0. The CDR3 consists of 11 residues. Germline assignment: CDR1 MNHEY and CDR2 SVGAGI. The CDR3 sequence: CASSTGDGYTF. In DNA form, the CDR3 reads TGTGCCAGCAGTACAGGGGATGGCTACACCTTC.

CDR3 loop: CSVDVPGSGDTQYF. For the CDR3, the DNA is TGCAGCGTTGATGTGCCGGGGAGCGGCGATACGCAGTATTTT. The chain combines TRBV29-1 with TRBJ2-3; D is perhaps TRBD2 (5 bases). Germline V gene sequence: CDR1 SQVTM, CDR2 ANQGSEA. Trimming left V 3 bases short and J 6 bases short, with 16 bases between. The length of the CDR3 is 14 residues.